This passage covers 20 T cell receptor beta chains from one sample sequenced in a study of blood T cell repertoires in COVID-19. The method was immunoSEQ multiplex PCR; TCRdb's version includes in-frame clones alone and lacks a portion of them. The table shows 250,000 or so clones, with around 86% occurring only once. The sequencing sample was made of peripheral blood. Source of these receptors: a woman between 55 and 75 years old with COVID-19, enrolled during active disease.

The chain is built from TRBV7-3 and TRBJ2-1, with 8 nucleotides matching TRBD2. CDR3 length: 15 residues. From germline, CDR1 is SGHTA and CDR2 FQGTGA. The V segment lost 4 bases and the J segment 7 bases; nucleotides outside the gene matches: 9. CDR3 in DNA: TGTGCCAGCAGCTCCCGTAGCGGGACCTTAAATGAGCAGTTCTTC. Its translation: CASSSRSGTLNEQFF.

V usage is TRBV28 and J usage is TRBJ1-1, with 9 bases aligning to TRBD1. Trimming took 4 bases from V and 11 from J; bases not matched to a gene: 5. Per germline, CDR1 MDHEN and CDR2 SYDVKM. The CDR3 extends over 12 amino acids. CDR3 sequence: CASSYRGLRAFF. CDR3 DNA: TGTGCCAGCAGTTACAGGGGGCTTCGGGCTTTCTTT.

V is TRBV5-1 and J is TRBJ1-4; 8 positions match TRBD1. Germline CDR1 SGHRS, CDR2 YFSETQ. V gave up 0 bases and J gave up 6 bases; unmatched junction bases: 1. This CDR3 region has 14 residues. The DNA of the CDR3 is TGCGCCAGCAGCTTGGCGACAGGGGATGAAAAACTGTTTTTT. It translates to CASSLATGDEKLFF. The full variable domain, with the rest looked up from reference TRBV5-1 and TRBJ1-4, is KAGVTQTPRYLIKTRGQQVTLSCSPISGHRSVSWYQQTPGQGLQFLFEYFSETQRNKGNFPGRFSGRQFSNSRSEMNVSTLELGDSALYLCASSLATGDEKLFFGSGTQLSVL.

The chain employs TRBV27 and TRBJ1-6, with D unresolved. This CDR3 comprises 14 residues. Germline V gene sequence: CDR1 MNHEY, CDR2 SMNVEV (reference sequence). The V gene lost 5 bases and the J gene lost 7 bases, with 12 bases spanning the gap. CDR3 DNA sequence: TGTGCCAGCAGTGCAGGCACCGACAATTCACCCCTCCACTTT. Encoded protein: CASSAGTDNSPLHF.

This chain connects TRBV5-1 to TRBJ2-2; TRBD1 aligns across 8 bases. The trim removed 2 bases at V and 7 bases at J, leaving 7 bases unmatched. Germline V gene sequence: CDR1 SGHRS, CDR2 YFSETQ. The CDR3 loop spans 15 amino acids. The CDR3 protein is CASSLQGVRVGELFF. The CDR3 region has the DNA TGCGCCAGCAGCTTACAGGGGGTCCGAGTCGGGGAGCTGTTTTTT.

The chain links TRBV19 to TRBJ1-1; 9 bases are a match to TRBD1. Germline loops: CDR1 LNHDA, CDR2 SQIVND (reference sequence). The CDR3 is 14 residues long. The V gene end was trimmed by 3 bases and the J gene end by 4 bases; junction bases not matched to a gene: 3. As DNA, the CDR3 is TGTGCCAGTAGTATGCGGACAGGGGCCACTGAAGCTTTCTTT. This gives the protein CASSMRTGATEAFF.

The V call is TRBV28, the J call TRBJ1-2; the D gene is possibly TRBD1 (6 bases). The CDR3 length is 14 residues. Germline CDR1 and CDR2: MDHEN and SYDVKM. The V and J ends lost 5 bases and 5 bases respectively, with 15 bases between them. The CDR3 coding sequence is TGTGCCAGCAGTACCACAGGGATTTTTTATGGCTACACCTTC. It is translated as CASSTTGIFYGYTF.

The chain employs TRBV18 and TRBJ1-1, with D perhaps TRBD1 (5 bases). V was trimmed by 2 bases and J by 6 bases, leaving 13 bases between them. The CDR3 totals 14 residues. Germline V gives CDR1 KGHSH, CDR2 LQKENI. The CDR3 sequence is CASSPDSGFAEAFF. CDR3 bases: TGTGCCAGCTCACCAGATTCAGGGTTTGCTGAAGCTTTCTTT.

The gene calls are TRBV6-6 and TRBJ2-3; 8 bases agree with TRBD2. CDR3 length: 15 amino acids. From germline, CDR1 is MNHNY and CDR2 SVGAGI (reference sequence). With V trimmed by 8 bases and J by 2 bases, 9 bases remained unmatched. The CDR3 sequence: CASFPRSGTTDTQYF. The DNA of the CDR3 is TGTGCCAGCTTTCCTCGTAGCGGGACCACAGATACGCAGTATTTT.

The rearrangement links TRBV28 to TRBJ1-1, with D unclear. The CDR3 is made up of 12 amino acids. V lost 2 bases, J lost 12 bases, and 13 bases lay in between. Germline lookup yields CDR1 MDHEN and CDR2 SYDVKM. The CDR3 sequence is CASSLRHSGPFF. For the CDR3, the DNA is TGTGCCAGCAGTTTAAGGCATAGTGGGCCTTTCTTT.

The CDR3 loop is CASSLDGREGNEQFF. In nucleotides, the CDR3 is TGTGCCAGCAGCTTAGACGGGAGGGAGGGCAATGAGCAGTTCTTC. The V call is TRBV7-6, the J call TRBJ2-1; 8 bases map to TRBD2. The CDR3 loop spans 15 amino acids. Looked up from germline, CDR1 is SGHVS and CDR2 is FNYEAQ. V shed 1 base, J shed 6 bases, and the junction held 5 bases outside the gene matches.

In this sample, this clone turned up a few times. This chain links TRBV15 with TRBJ2-1; D may be TRBD1 (6 bases). Trimming removed 0 bases at V and 7 bases at J, with 19 bases between. Germline CDR1 LNHNV, CDR2 YYDKDF (reference sequence). This CDR3 contains 17 residues. CDR3 DNA sequence: TGTGCCACCAGCAGAGATTTACAGGGCCTAAAGAATAATGAGCAGTTCTTC. This translates into CATSRDLQGLKNNEQFF.

This clone was seen a single time. CDR3: CASSPRGLAGGIAVGEQYF. The CDR3 region has the DNA TGTGCCAGCAGCCCCCGAGGACTAGCGGGAGGTATTGCCGTAGGCGAGCAGTACTTC. The V gene is TRBV4-2, the J gene TRBJ2-7; 14 positions match TRBD2. This CDR3 has 19 amino acids. Germline loops: CDR1 LGHNA, CDR2 YNFKEQ. The trim removed 4 bases at V and 6 bases at J, leaving 17 bases unmatched.

The chain uses TRBV5-6 and TRBJ2-7, with a possible D match to TRBD2 (7 bases). Per germline, CDR1 SGHDT and CDR2 YYEEEE. The CDR3 sequence is 15 residues long. Trimming cost V 0 bases and J 4 bases, with 14 bases left between them. The CDR3 DNA reads as TGTGCCAGCAGCTTGGTTGCGGGGGCCGTTTACGAGCAGTACTTC. Amino acid sequence: CASSLVAGAVYEQYF.

The rearrangement links TRBV9 to TRBJ2-5, with TRBD2 as a possible D gene (6 bases). The V and J ends lost 5 bases and 4 bases respectively, with 15 bases between them. This CDR3 region has 14 residues. Germline V lookup: CDR1 SGDLS, CDR2 YYNGEE. DNA of the CDR3: TGTGCCAGCAGTCCAGGAGGGGTAGGAGAGACCCAGTACTTC. This encodes CASSPGGVGETQYF.

The chain joins TRBV7-2 to TRBJ2-1; 9 bases are a match to TRBD2. CDR1 is SGHTA, CDR2 FQGNSA, per germline. J lost 5 bases, V lost 0 bases, and 5 bases had no gene match. This CDR3 spans 16 amino acids. The CDR3 loop is CASSLASSGTNNEQFF. The CDR3 DNA follows: TGTGCCAGCAGCTTAGCGTCTAGCGGGACCAACAATGAGCAGTTCTTC.

J is TRBJ1-2 and V is TRBV7-9; D unclear. In germline, CDR1 is SEHNR, CDR2 FQNEAQ (reference sequence). The length of the CDR3 is 14 residues. V was cut by 1 base and J by 2 bases, with 8 bases left in between. The CDR3 is CASSLDAGNYGYTF. CDR3 in DNA: TGTGCCAGCAGCTTAGATGCGGGGAACTATGGCTACACCTTC.

The V gene is TRBV2, the J gene TRBJ2-2; 7 nucleotides align to TRBD1. The CDR3 is 13 amino acids. After removal of 8 bases from V and 3 bases from J, the junction contained 3 bases not matched to a gene. CDR1 SNHLY and CDR2 FYNNEI come from the germline V gene. The CDR3 region has the DNA TGTGCCAGCGGGGACAGCCACACCGGGGAGCTGTTTTTT. Protein product: CASGDSHTGELFF.

V gene TRBV9 combines with J gene TRBJ2-1, with D possibly TRBD2 on 5 matching bases. CDR1 SGDLS and CDR2 YYNGEE come from the germline V gene. The CDR3 is 13 residues long. The V and J ends lost 4 bases and 4 bases respectively, with 9 bases between them. The CDR3 region is CASSPRGYNEQFF. The CDR3 DNA follows: TGTGCCAGCAGCCCACGGGGTTACAATGAGCAGTTCTTC.

The gene calls are TRBV7-8 and TRBJ1-2; TRBD1 matches 7 bases. This CDR3 has 14 residues. V was pared by 2 bases and J by 3 bases, with 3 bases of the junction left unmatched. Germline V gene data show CDR1 as SGHVS and CDR2 as FQNEAQ. CDR3 residues: CASSLTTGYYGYTF. The CDR3, as DNA: TGTGCCAGCAGCTTAACGACAGGGTACTATGGCTACACCTTC.